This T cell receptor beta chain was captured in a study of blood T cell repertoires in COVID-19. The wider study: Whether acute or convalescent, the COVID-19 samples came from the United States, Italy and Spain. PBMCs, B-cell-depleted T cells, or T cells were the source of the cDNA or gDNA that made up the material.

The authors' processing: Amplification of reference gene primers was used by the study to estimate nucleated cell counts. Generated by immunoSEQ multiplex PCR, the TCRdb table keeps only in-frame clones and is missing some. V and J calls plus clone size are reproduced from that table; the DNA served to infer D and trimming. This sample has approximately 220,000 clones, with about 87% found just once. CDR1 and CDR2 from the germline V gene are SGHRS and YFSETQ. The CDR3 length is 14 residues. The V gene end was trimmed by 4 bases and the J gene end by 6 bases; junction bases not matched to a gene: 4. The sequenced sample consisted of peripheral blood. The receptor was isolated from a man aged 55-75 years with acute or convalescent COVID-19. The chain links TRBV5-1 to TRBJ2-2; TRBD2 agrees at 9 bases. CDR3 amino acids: CASSARTSAGELFF. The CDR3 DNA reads TGCGCCAGCAGCGCCAGGACTAGCGCCGGGGAGCTGTTTTTT.